The clone carrying this TCR beta chain was seen only once. The length of the CDR3 is 13 residues. The germline V gene has CDR1 MNHEY and CDR2 SVGEGT. V lost 7 bases, J lost 5 bases, and 14 bases lay in between. The sample is drawn from a study of blood T cell repertoires in COVID-19. Study at large: The study drew acute and convalescent COVID-19 samples from the United States, Italy and Spain. Sources were T cells, B-cell-depleted T cells, or PBMCs; the material itself was cDNA or gDNA.

In the source study's methods: Amplification of reference gene primers provided the estimated nucleated cell counts. Produced via immunoSEQ multiplex PCR; TCRdb's table is partial and in-frame only. V and J calls and clone size are given by that table; D and trimming were obtained from the DNA. Of roughly 79,000 clones in the sample, around nine tenths were seen once. The sample taken for sequencing was peripheral blood. The chain is built from TRBV6-2 or TRBV6-3 and TRBJ1-2, with no clear D. This sequence was found in a woman of 80 years or more with active or convalescent COVID-19. The CDR3 loop reads CASTPPGGYGYTF. The CDR3 coding sequence is TGTGCCAGCACCCCCCCCGGCGGGTATGGCTACACCTTC.